This T cell receptor (beta chain) was retrieved from a study of T-cell reconstitution after alpha-beta-depleted transplantation in children. Study-wide points: The origin of alpha-beta T cells about two months after transplant was reportedly several hundred expanded graft clones.

A TCRbeta library incorporating unique molecular identifiers was prepared. TCRdb called the PCR reads again in MiXCR, with one record for every CDR3 protein. The top ten hold 28% of the sample, which has around 960,000 distinct CDR3 sequences, about 26% seen once. The CDR3 is made up of 14 amino acids. Trimming took 5 bases from V and 5 from J, leaving 15 bases between them. The germline V gene encodes CDR1 SEHNR and CDR2 FQNEAQ (reference sequence). A word on this clonotype: Its cognate antigen is unknown.

The chain uses TRBV7-9 and TRBJ2-5; D is uncertain. The sample was PBMCs, mostly from graft donor cells, taken 360 days after TCRalphabeta/CD19-depleted stem cell transplant. The receptor was isolated from a boy in the first two years of life who had a stem cell transplant for SCID, so the T cells may come from the graft donor. CDR3 nucleotides: TGTGCCAGCAGCCAAACGAGAGCACACGAGACCCAGTACTTC. This codes for CASSQTRAHETQYF. The entire variable domain, with the rest obtained from reference TRBV7-9 and TRBJ2-5, is as follows: DTGVSQNPRHKITKRGQNVTFRCDPISEHNRLYWYRQTLGQGPEFLTYFQNEAQLEKSRLLSDRFSAERPKGSFSTLEIQRTEQGDSAMYLCASSQTRAHETQYFGPGTRLLVL.